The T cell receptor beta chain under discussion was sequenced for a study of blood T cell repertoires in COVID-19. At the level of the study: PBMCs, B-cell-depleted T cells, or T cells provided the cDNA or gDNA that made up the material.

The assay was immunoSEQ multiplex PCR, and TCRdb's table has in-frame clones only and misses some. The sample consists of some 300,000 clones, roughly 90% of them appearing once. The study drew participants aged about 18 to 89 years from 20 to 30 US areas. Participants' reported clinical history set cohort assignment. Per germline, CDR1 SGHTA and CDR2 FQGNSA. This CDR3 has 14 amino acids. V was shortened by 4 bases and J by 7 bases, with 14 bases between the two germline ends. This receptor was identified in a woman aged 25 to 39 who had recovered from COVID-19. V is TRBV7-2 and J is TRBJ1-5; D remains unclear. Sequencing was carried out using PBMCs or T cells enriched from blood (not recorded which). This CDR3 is CASSSNQVEQPQHF. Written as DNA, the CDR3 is TGTGCCAGCAGCTCTAACCAGGTAGAACAGCCCCAGCATTTT.